This entry describes one TCR beta chain. This entry comes from a study of T cell changes during pregnancy in multiple sclerosis. Generated by immunoSEQ multiplex PCR, the TCRdb table keeps only in-frame clones and is missing some. In the table there are under 75,000 clones, over 85% of which are singletons. This TCR was sampled from a female donor with multiple sclerosis, enrolled in a pregnancy study. The sequences come from CD8+ T cells from peripheral blood mononuclear cells, collected in the second trimester of pregnancy.

The CDR3 DNA is TGTGCCAGCAGCTTTGGGACAGGGGGCCCAGATACGCAGTATTTT. Translation: CASSFGTGGPDTQYF. This chain uses TRBV5-6 with TRBJ2-3, with TRBD1 identical over 12 bases. The CDR3 length is 15 residues. V gave up 2 bases and J gave up 4 bases; unmatched junction bases: 2. Germline CDR1 and CDR2: SGHDT and YYEEEE.